This T cell receptor beta chain stems from a study of blood T cell repertoires in COVID-19. Study in general: Both acute and convalescent COVID-19 samples were obtained from the United States, Italy and Spain. PBMCs, B-cell-depleted T cells, or T cells provided the cDNA or gDNA that made up the material.

TCRdb's copy holds only in-frame clones and misses some; the assay was immunoSEQ multiplex PCR. The table shows 200,000 or so clones, with 85% to 90% occurring only once. A note on this clone: Other DNA sequences within the sample encode an identical CDR3.

V lost 0 bases, J lost 3 bases, and 3 bases lay in between. The CDR3 runs to 12 residues. The germline V gene has CDR1 SNHLY and CDR2 FYNNEI. The sequence was obtained from a man between 50 and 59 years old with acute or convalescent COVID-19. The sample comprised peripheral blood. The rearrangement uses TRBV2 and TRBJ2-7; no clear D. The CDR3 coding sequence is TGTGCCAGCAGTGAAGCCCGCTACGAGCAGTACTTC. Translating gives CASSEARYEQYF.